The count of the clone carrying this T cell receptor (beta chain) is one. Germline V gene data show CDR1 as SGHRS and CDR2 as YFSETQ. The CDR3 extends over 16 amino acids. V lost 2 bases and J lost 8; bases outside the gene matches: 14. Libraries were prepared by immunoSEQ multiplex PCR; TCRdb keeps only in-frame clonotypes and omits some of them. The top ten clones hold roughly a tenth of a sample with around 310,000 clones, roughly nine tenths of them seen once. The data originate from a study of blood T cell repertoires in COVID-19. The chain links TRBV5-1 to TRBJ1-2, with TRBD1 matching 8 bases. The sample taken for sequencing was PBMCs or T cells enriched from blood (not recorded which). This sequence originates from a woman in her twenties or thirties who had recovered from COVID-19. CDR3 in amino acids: CASSFLGVRGRKGYTF. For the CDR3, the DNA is TGCGCCAGCAGCTTCTTAGGTGTCAGGGGGCGAAAAGGCTACACCTTC. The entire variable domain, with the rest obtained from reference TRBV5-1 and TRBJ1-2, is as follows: KAGVTQTPRYLIKTRGQQVTLSCSPISGHRSVSWYQQTPGQGLQFLFEYFSETQRNKGNFPGRFSGRQFSNSRSEMNVSTLELGDSALYLCASSFLGVRGRKGYTFGSGTRLTVV.